Below, 22 T cell receptor beta chains from the same sample are listed, as sequenced in a study of blood T cell repertoires in COVID-19. Sequencing used immunoSEQ multiplex PCR; TCRdb keeps in-frame clones, though not all of them. The sample holds some 200,000 clones; roughly 92% are singletons and the top ten take roughly 0.76%. The sample was peripheral blood. The receptors shown here come from a man younger than 40 with COVID-19, enrolled during active disease.

J is TRBJ2-6 and V is TRBV7-9; TRBD1 matches 9 bases. The CDR3 consists of 18 residues. The germline V gene has CDR1 SEHNR and CDR2 FQNEAQ (reference sequence). Germline trimming cut 5 bases from V and 0 bases from J; bases unmatched to any gene: 8. The CDR3 here is CASSPGQGKRSGANVLTF. The CDR3 DNA follows: TGTGCCAGCAGCCCCGGACAGGGGAAACGCTCTGGGGCCAACGTCCTGACTTTC.

This sequence joins TRBV4-1 and TRBJ2-1; TRBD2 might be the D (6 bases). Trimming left V 5 bases short and J 6 bases short, with 17 bases between. This CDR3 has 15 amino acids. Germline CDR1 and CDR2: MGHRA and YSYEKL. The CDR3 protein is CASSERLVAANEQFF. CDR3 DNA sequence: TGCGCCAGCAGCGAGAGACTAGTCGCGGCCAATGAGCAGTTCTTC.

This clone was observed a single time. The chain links TRBV4-1 to TRBJ2-7; TRBD1 matches at 9 bases. V was clipped by 0 bases and J by 9 bases; unmatched bases: 15. The CDR3 is 17 amino acids. CDR1 and CDR2 (germline): MGHRA, YSYEKL. The CDR3 DNA sequence: TGCGCCAGCAGCCAAGACCCTCCGGGACAGGGAACTACGACGCAGTACTTC. Translated, it gives CASSQDPPGQGTTTQYF.

This clone has only one observation. The chain employs TRBV7-2 and TRBJ2-2; 7 positions match TRBD2. CDR1 and CDR2 from the germline V gene are SGHTA and FQGNSA. This CDR3 is built from 16 residues. V was clipped by 2 bases and J by 0 bases; unmatched bases: 3. In DNA, the CDR3 is TGTGCCAGCAGCTTAACAACTAGCGCGAACACCGGGGAGCTGTTTTTT. It is translated as CASSLTTSANTGELFF.

The chain couples TRBV6-1 to TRBJ2-2, with D perhaps matching TRBD2 (5 bases). The V gene lost 2 bases and the J gene lost 4 bases, with 5 bases spanning the gap. This CDR3 comprises 13 residues. Germline lookup yields CDR1 MNHNS and CDR2 SASEGT. The CDR3: CASSETSTGELFF. CDR3 sequence (DNA): TGTGCCAGCAGTGAAACTAGCACCGGGGAGCTGTTTTTT.

As for this clone: Other DNA sequences within the sample encode an identical CDR3. V is TRBV7-9 and J is TRBJ1-5, with 7 nucleotides matching TRBD1. V gave up 5 bases and J gave up 0 bases; unmatched junction bases: 4. This CDR3 has 15 residues. CDR1 SEHNR and CDR2 FQNEAQ come from the germline V gene (reference sequence). The DNA for the CDR3 is TGTGCCAGCAGCCCGCAGGGGGGTAGCAATCAGCCCCAGCATTTT. Protein product: CASSPQGGSNQPQHF.

To note about this clone: A junction boundary mismatches the germline segment, possibly from a read error. The chain uses TRBV10-2 and TRBJ1-1, with D perhaps TRBD1 (6 bases). The CDR3 is made up of 18 amino acids. Germline V gives CDR1 WSHSY, CDR2 SAAADI. The CDR3 here is CARSDGGHGGGGDAEAFF. The CDR3 DNA reads TGCGCCCGCAGTGATGGAGGGCATGGGGGAGGGGGGGACGCTGAAGCTTTCTTT.

V is TRBV30 and J is TRBJ1-2; maybe TRBD1 (5 bases). This CDR3 has 14 residues. Trimming pared 0 bases from V and 4 bases from J, leaving 12 bases between. Germline CDR1 and CDR2: GTSNPN and SVGIG (reference sequence). The CDR3 DNA follows: TGTGCCTGGAGTGTAAGAGTGACAGCCTATGGCTACACCTTC. Protein product: CAWSVRVTAYGYTF.

This clone showed up just a few times. CDR3 protein: CASSLTGSVSTEAFF. DNA of the CDR3: TGTGCCAGCAGCTTAACGGGTAGCGTAAGCACTGAAGCTTTCTTT. This sequence joins TRBV5-4 and TRBJ1-1; D gene unclear. CDR1 is SGHNT and CDR2 is YYREEE in the germline V gene (reference sequence). The CDR3 runs to 15 residues. Deletions cut 2 bases from V and 4 bases from J, with 15 bases between.

This rearrangement joins TRBV4-1 to TRBJ2-7; maybe TRBD1 (5 bases). CDR3 length: 14 residues. The ends were cut back, 0 bases at V and 4 bases at J, with 10 bases in the middle. Germline loops: CDR1 MGHRA, CDR2 YSYEKL. CDR3 DNA sequence: TGCGCCAGCAGCCAAGAAACAGGTCAGTACGAGCAGTACTTC. Its protein is CASSQETGQYEQYF.

This chain links TRBV6-2 or TRBV6-3 with TRBJ2-2, with 9 bases matching TRBD2. The CDR3 covers 20 residues. CDR1 and CDR2 (germline): MNHEY, SVGEGT. Unmatched junction bases numbered 18, after V lost 3 bases and J lost 4 bases. The chain's CDR3 is CASSYENGLLAGIRTGELFF. CDR3 coding DNA: TGTGCCAGCAGTTATGAGAATGGATTGCTAGCGGGGATTCGCACCGGGGAGCTGTTTTTT.

The V gene is TRBV5-4, the J gene TRBJ2-7; TRBD2 agrees at 10 bases. Trimming at V came to 4 bases and at J to 5 bases, leaving 12 bases not matched to a gene. Per germline, CDR1 SGHNT and CDR2 YYREEE (reference sequence). The CDR3 sequence is 16 residues long. Here the CDR3 DNA reads TGTGCCAGCAGCCCGGAGGAGGGACTAGCGAGCAACGAGCAGTACTTC. Translated, it gives CASSPEEGLASNEQYF.

The chain links TRBV10-1 to TRBJ2-1; D remains ambiguous. The germline CDR1 and CDR2 sequences are WNHNN and SYGVQD (reference sequence). Trimming took off 3 bases at V and 9 bases at J, with 9 bases between the two ends. The CDR3 spans 12 residues. CDR3: CASSDSSSEQFF. The CDR3, as DNA: TGCGCCAGCAGTGATAGCAGCAGTGAGCAGTTCTTC.

V usage is TRBV6-2 or TRBV6-3 and J usage is TRBJ2-3, with a tentative D call TRBD2 (5 bases). Germline lookup yields CDR1 MNHEY and CDR2 SVGEGT. This CDR3 spans 14 amino acids. Trimming removed 5 bases at V and 0 bases at J, with 9 bases between. The CDR3 coding sequence is TGTGCCAGCAGTACTAGTCCTAGCACAGATACGCAGTATTTT. Translation: CASSTSPSTDTQYF.

This clone was seen more than once but under ten times. This chain uses TRBV19 with TRBJ2-3; the D is unclear. Trimming stripped 5 bases from V and 4 bases from J, with 7 bases between. The germline V gene has CDR1 LNHDA and CDR2 SQIVND (reference sequence). The CDR3 covers 12 residues. The CDR3 sequence is CASSRFSDTQYF. The CDR3 DNA follows: TGTGCCAGTAGTCGGTTTTCAGATACGCAGTATTTT.

The J gene is TRBJ1-2, the V gene TRBV18; 8 bases are shared with TRBD1. With V trimmed by 6 bases and J by 3 bases, 9 bases remained unmatched. The CDR3 runs 15 residues. Germline V lookup: CDR1 KGHSH, CDR2 LQKENI. This CDR3 reads CASSQGSGGDYGYTF. Here the CDR3 DNA reads TGTGCCAGCTCGCAGGGGTCAGGGGGCGACTATGGCTACACCTTC.

The rearrangement joins TRBV6-6 to TRBJ2-1; TRBD1 agrees at 9 bases. Germline loops: CDR1 MNHNY, CDR2 SVGAGI (reference sequence). CDR3 length equals 14 residues. V trimming: 6 bases; J trimming: 9 bases; junction bases outside the gene matches: 9. In DNA, the CDR3 is TGTGCCAGCAGCCGCGGGACAGGGTCTTCTGAGCAGTTCTTC. This sequence encodes CASSRGTGSSEQFF.

CDR3 sequence reads: CASSPVGGNTGELFF. The CDR3, as DNA: TGTGCCAGCAGTCCCGTCGGTGGGAACACCGGGGAGCTGTTTTTT. The genes are TRBV27 and TRBJ2-2; no firm D call. The CDR3 is made up of 15 amino acids. V shed 5 bases and J shed 1 base, with 11 bases lying between them. Germline CDR1 is MNHEY and CDR2 is SMNVEV (reference sequence).

The chain uses TRBV9 and TRBJ2-3; no reliable D call. The CDR3 covers 15 residues. CDR1 and CDR2 from the germline V gene are SGDLS and YYNGEE. Trimming shortened V by 0 bases and J by 0 bases, and 8 bases separated the two germline ends. CDR3 nucleotide sequence: TGTGCCAGCAGCGTAGGTCCCCCTAGCACAGATACGCAGTATTTT. Translating it yields CASSVGPPSTDTQYF.

This chain links TRBV12-3 or TRBV12-4 with TRBJ1-3; D remains ambiguous. Between the trimmed V and J ends, which lost 7 bases and 4 bases, there was a span of 11 bases. The CDR3 contains 13 residues. CDR3 sequence: CASTSLLGNTIYF. CDR3 nucleotides: TGTGCCAGCACCTCCTTACTGGGAAACACCATATATTTT.

The CDR3 here is CASSHGTGSTGELFF. CDR3 nucleotide sequence: TGCGCCAGCAGCCATGGGACAGGGAGCACCGGGGAGCTGTTTTTT. This chain joins TRBV4-1 and TRBJ2-2; TRBD1 aligns across 9 bases. The germline V gene has CDR1 MGHRA and CDR2 YSYEKL. Trimming removed 3 bases from V and 4 bases from J; junction bases left unmatched: 3. The CDR3 is made up of 15 amino acids.

The chain employs TRBV25-1 and TRBJ1-2; a possible D gene is TRBD1 (5 bases). CDR1 is MGHDK, CDR2 SYGVNS, per germline. This CDR3 is 18 amino acids long. Trimming removed 4 bases at V and 4 bases at J, with 25 bases between. DNA for the CDR3: TGTGCCAGCAGTGCTCAATCTTACCACACAGGAAGAGGCTATGGCTACACCTTC. This sequence encodes CASSAQSYHTGRGYGYTF.